Presented here are 18 T cell receptor beta chains from one specimen sequenced in a study of T cells in women clearing cervical HPV infection. Some clones are missing from TCRdb's copy, which holds only in-frame ones; the method was immunoSEQ multiplex PCR. The sample's table shows 25,000 to 35,000 clones. Sequenced sample: blood buffy coat. These receptors came from a woman aged 18-70 years with a cervical HPV16 infection that either progressed to CIN3+ or cleared (not recorded which).

Notes on this clone: The read terminates 3 residues before the CDR3 end, so the remaining end is supplied by the germline J gene. J is TRBJ2-7 and V is TRBV2; TRBD2 is a possible D gene (6 bases). The CDR3 totals 13 residues. The V end was cut by 2 bases, the J end by 3 bases, with 8 bases between. Germline-derived CDR1 and CDR2 are SNHLY and FYNNEI. The CDR3 is CASSELASYEQYF. The part of the CDR3 DNA that was read is TGTGCCAGCAGTGAACTAGCGAGCTACGAG.

Concerning this clone: The CDR3 end falls 3 residues outside the read, so it is completed with the germline J gene. The chain recombines TRBV5-4 with TRBJ2-5; the match to TRBD2 covers 7 bases. Trimming removed 0 bases from V and 2 bases from J; junction bases left unmatched: 7. CDR1 SGHNT and CDR2 YYREEE come from the germline V gene (reference sequence). The CDR3 runs to 16 residues. CDR3 in amino acids: CASSLDLAEVQETQYF. The DNA read from the CDR3 is TGTGCCAGCAGCTTGGACCTAGCGGAAGTTCAAGAGACC.

Notes on this clone: The CDR3 end is not reached by the read, which stops 3 residues before it; the germline J gene fills it in. This chain uses TRBV5-1 with TRBJ1-2; D perhaps matches TRBD1 (5 bases). CDR1 is SGHRS and CDR2 is YFSETQ in the germline V gene. Between the trimmed V and J ends, which lost 3 bases and 2 bases, there was a span of 11 bases. The CDR3 consists of 14 residues. The CDR3 is CASSSAEGNYGYTF. The sequenced part of the CDR3 DNA is TGCGCCAGCAGCTCGGCGGAGGGGAACTATGGC.

In the case of this clone: Read sequence stops 3 residues before the CDR3 end, and the germline J gene provides the missing end. This rearrangement joins TRBV5-1 to TRBJ2-7, with TRBD1 matching 8 bases. V dropped 4 bases and J dropped 3; count of bases not matched to a gene: 12. The CDR3 covers 16 residues. Germline CDR1 is SGHRS and CDR2 is YFSETQ. The DNA read from the CDR3 is TGCGCCAGCAGCCTATCTCCGGACAGGGCGTTCTACGAG. As protein: CASSLSPDRAFYE. The entire CDR3 is CASSLSPDRAFYEQYF.

Of note for this clone: The CDR3 goes on 3 residues after the read ends, and that part is filled in from the germline J gene. The rearrangement joins TRBV4-2 to TRBJ2-3, with 10 bases that match TRBD2. This CDR3 contains 16 residues. The germline gives CDR1 LGHNA, CDR2 YNFKEQ. V shed 2 bases and J 2 bases; nucleotides not matched to a gene: 4. Here the CDR3 reads CASSQTAGGNTDTQYF. The DNA read from the CDR3 is TGTGCCAGCAGCCAAACAGCGGGAGGGAACACAGATACG.

Of note for this clone: The observed sequence ends 3 residues before the CDR3 terminus, with the missing tail filled in from the germline J gene. The chain has TRBV5-1 and TRBJ2-3; 10 nucleotides match TRBD2. Per germline, CDR1 SGHRS and CDR2 YFSETQ. This CDR3 is 14 amino acids long. V lost 7 bases and J lost 5; bases outside the gene matches: 7. Here the CDR3 reads CASYASGSGDTQYF. The sequenced part of the CDR3 DNA is TGCGCCAGCTATGCTAGCGGGAGTGGAGATACG.

Notes on this clone: Sequencing ends 3 residues short of the CDR3 end; the germline J gene provides the rest. The chain combines TRBV7-6 with TRBJ1-1, with D possibly TRBD1 on 5 matching bases. Trimming removed 5 bases at V and 2 bases at J, with 9 bases between. The V gene's germline CDR1 is SGHVS and CDR2 FNYEAQ. This CDR3 has 13 amino acids. The CDR3 loop is CASSTTGNTEAFF. Partial CDR3 DNA: TGTGCCAGCAGCACAACAGGTAACACTGAA.

Note on this clone: The read ends 3 residues early relative to the CDR3; the germline J gene fills the gap. The chain combines TRBV11-2 with TRBJ2-1, with 8 bases that match TRBD1. Germline assignment: CDR1 SGHAT and CDR2 FQNNGV. CDR3 size: 14 residues. V shed 2 bases, J shed 9 bases, and the junction held 6 bases outside the gene matches. CDR3 residues: CASSLNRGVSEQFF. CDR3 DNA (partial): TGTGCCAGCAGCTTAAACAGGGGGGTGAGTGAG.

A word on this clone: The missing CDR3 end, 3 residues past where the read stops, is filled in from the germline J gene. The chain has TRBV20-1 and TRBJ1-4, with 7 positions matching TRBD1. Germline loops: CDR1 DFQATT, CDR2 SNEGSKA (reference sequence). The V gene end was trimmed by 7 bases and the J gene end by 3 bases; junction bases not matched to a gene: 5. The CDR3 has 13 amino acids. Partial CDR3 DNA: TGCAGTGTCCCGACAGGGCCTAATGAAAAA. Translated, it gives CSVPTGPNEK. The CDR3 in full is CSVPTGPNEKLFF.

As to this clone: The CDR3 is cut off 3 residues early in the read; its end comes from the germline J gene. The V call is TRBV29-1, the J call TRBJ1-2; 9 bases map to TRBD1. This CDR3 region has 12 residues. Germline lookup yields CDR1 SQVTM and CDR2 ANQGSEA. Unmatched junction bases numbered 7, after V lost 8 bases and J lost 6 bases. CDR3 residues: CSTTGQGHGYTF. The sequenced CDR3 bases are TGCAGCACGACCGGACAGGGGCATGGC.

Worth noting for this clone: Read coverage stops 3 residues before the CDR3 terminus; the germline J gene supplies the remainder. The chain recombines TRBV7-9 with TRBJ1-1; 7 bases align to TRBD1. The ends lost 3 bases at V and 5 bases at J; junction bases unmatched: 6. This CDR3 spans 14 amino acids. Germline CDR1 and CDR2: SEHNR and FQNEAQ (reference sequence). The CDR3 sequence: CASSLGTDQTEAFF. CDR3 DNA, as far as it was read: TGTGCCAGCAGCTTGGGGACAGACCAAACTGAA. Full variable domain (remainder filled in from reference TRBV7-9 and TRBJ1-1): DTGVSQNPRHKITKRGQNVTFRCDPISEHNRLYWYRQTLGQGPEFLTYFQNEAQLEKSRLLSDRFSAERPKGSFSTLEIQRTEQGDSAMYLCASSLGTDQTEAFFGQGTRLTVV.

In regard to this clone: The CDR3 is cut off 3 residues early in the read; its end comes from the germline J gene. This sequence joins TRBV7-9 and TRBJ2-4, with 7 bases matching TRBD1. The germline V gene encodes CDR1 SEHNR and CDR2 FQNEAQ (reference sequence). There are 13 residues in the CDR3. CDR3 residues: CASSLAQGIGQYF. The part of the CDR3 DNA that was read is TGTGCCAGCAGCTTAGCACAGGGGATCGGT.

A word on this clone: The CDR3 is cut off 3 residues early in the read; its end comes from the germline J gene. J is TRBJ1-6 and V is TRBV20-1, with D perhaps TRBD1 (5 bases). Germline V lookup: CDR1 DFQATT, CDR2 SNEGSKA (reference sequence). CDR3 length: 19 amino acids. V was cut by 4 bases and J by 0 bases, with 22 bases left in between. Here the CDR3 reads CSATARVPISSSYNSPLHF. CDR3 DNA (partial): TGCAGTGCTACCGCCAGGGTCCCTATTTCCAGCTCCTATAATTCACCC.

The sequenced CDR3 bases are TGTGCCAGCAGTGAAGATACTAGCGGGAGGGCCGACGCCGGGGAG. This sequence encodes CASSEDTSGRADAGE. The CDR3 in its entirety is CASSEDTSGRADAGELFF. The rearrangement joins TRBV6-1 to TRBJ2-2, with 13 bases lining up with TRBD2. Sequencing ends 3 residues short of the CDR3 end; the germline J gene provides the rest. In germline, CDR1 is MNHNS, CDR2 SASEGT. The CDR3 runs 18 residues. Germline trimming cut 1 base from V and 6 bases from J; bases unmatched to any gene: 8.

The DNA read from the CDR3 is TGTGCCCCCCCCAGGCCCGCCACAGGGGTCTTCCTCTACGAG. Protein product: CAPPRPATGVFLYE. The whole CDR3 is CAPPRPATGVFLYEQYF. The genes are TRBV19 and TRBJ2-7; 7 positions match TRBD1. The read gets to within 3 residues of the CDR3 end, and the germline J gene fills in the rest. V dropped 11 bases and J dropped 3; count of bases not matched to a gene: 22. The CDR3 extends over 17 amino acids. CDR1 LNHDA and CDR2 SQIVND come from the germline V gene (reference sequence).

A note on this clone: The CDR3 is cut off 3 residues early in the read; its end comes from the germline J gene. V usage is TRBV9 and J usage is TRBJ1-2; D unclear. The length of the CDR3 is 14 residues. The V gene's germline CDR1 is SGDLS and CDR2 YYNGEE. The V gene lost 0 bases and the J gene lost 4 bases, with 10 bases spanning the gap. The CDR3 spells CASSVETGFYGYTF. The CDR3 DNA, read in part, is TGTGCCAGCAGCGTAGAGACTGGATTCTATGGC.

On this clone: Read sequence stops 3 residues before the CDR3 end, and the germline J gene provides the missing end. The rearrangement uses TRBV24-1 and TRBJ2-3; 13 bases agree with TRBD2. Germline trimming cut 3 bases from V and 6 bases from J; bases unmatched to any gene: 11. Germline CDR1 reads KGHDR; CDR2 reads SFDVKD. The CDR3 loop spans 18 amino acids. Incomplete CDR3 DNA: TGTGCCACCAGTGATCCTAAATGGACTAGCGGGGGTTCCGATACG. Amino acids: CATSDPKWTSGGSDT. The whole CDR3 sequence is CATSDPKWTSGGSDTQYF.

CDR3 amino acids: CAWRTEGRGYGQYF. Incomplete CDR3 DNA: TGTGCCTGGAGAACCGAGGGGAGGGGGTATGGT. The rearrangement uses TRBV30 and TRBJ2-4; perhaps TRBD2 as D (7 bases). The sequenced fragment ends 3 residues before the CDR3 boundary, so the rest is inferred from the germline J gene. The CDR3 runs to 14 residues. Germline V gives CDR1 GTSNPN, CDR2 SVGIG (reference sequence).